This T cell receptor (beta chain) originates from a study of T cells in Graves' hyperthyroidism and ophthalmopathy (dated by TCRdb to the late 2010s). A note on the overall study: To identify distinguishing TCR V-J signatures, a discovery cohort of roughly 100 patients was used, comprising 40 to 45 with Graves' ophthalmopathy and 57 with stable Graves' hyperthyroidism. Prospective prediction of ophthalmopathy was tested in an independent validation cohort consisting of about 20 hyperthyroidism patients and around 17 patients who later progressed to ophthalmopathy. For training and testing, the 100 patients in the discovery cohort were randomly divided in a 7:3 ratio. Thyroid tissue and blood T-cell repertoires from more than five Graves' hyperthyroidism patients were also compared in the study. Once sampling was done, hyperthyroidism patients were given methimazole at a starting dose of 30 mg daily, whereas ophthalmopathy patients were given high-dose intravenous methylprednisolone. The paper reports TCR Vbeta CDR3 sequencing of roughly 140 peripheral blood samples: around 45 ophthalmopathy, about 75 hyperthyroidism and roughly 17 progressor patients.

What the work shows at the level of the full study, not this receptor alone: In validation, progression to ophthalmopathy was predicted by the model with roughly 71% sensitivity and roughly 76% specificity, a median of approximately 7.1 months before onset. No statistical method was used to fix the sample size in advance, and group allocation was not hidden from the investigators. A 13 V-J signature model separated ophthalmopathy from stable hyperthyroidism, with about 88% sensitivity and roughly 82% specificity in cross-validation and 80%/75% in testing. Most expanded thyroid clonotypes (frequency above 0.001) were also detected in blood, suggesting blood repertoires may reflect thyroid immune responses.

The TCR beta CDR3 regions were amplified from RNA transcripts. A first-round RT-PCR of the TCR CDR3 used the HTBI primer set with the Qiagen OneStep RT-PCR kit. Libraries were constructed in a second round of multiplex PCR, after which size selection and purification were carried out. Sequencing of the libraries was done on an Illumina HiSeq2000 using paired-end 100 bp reads. Per the original workflow: SOAPnuke was used to process the raw data, throwing out any read that contained adapters or uncalled bases, had a mean Phred below 15, or lacked an exact constant-primer or identifier match. High-quality paired reads were merged with COPE v1.2.5, and unique nucleotide sequences were defined as clonotypes. Clonotypes were aligned to IMGT TRBV, TRBD and TRBJ reference segments using MiTCR v1.1. The analysis was restricted to V-J combinations with a frequency above 0.0001, which together covered 99.2% of the repertoires. The TCS score was defined as the ratio of F50 (clonal expansion) to E x V (chaos), calculated using BLOSUM62-based TCRdist between CDR3 peptides within each V-J. Welch's t-statistics and random forest reduced roughly 530 V-J features to under 15, which were used in a naive Bayes classifier (R e1071). The similarity between thyroid and blood repertoires was quantified using the Morisita-Horn index. The raw public reads went through TCRdb reprocessing: fastp at Q25, MiXCR clone calling, in-frame beta chains kept. Each entry is one CDR3 protein sequence, shown with its most common DNA and genes. TCRdb's processing, not the authors', yielded these V and J calls. This sample holds roughly 500,000 distinct CDR3 sequences; 46% were observed only once. The ten top clones hold under 20% of the sample.

Exclusion was applied to patients with uncontrolled infections, other autoimmune diseases, pregnancy or lactation. Diagnoses were based on clinical symptoms, serum thyroxine and TRAb, thyroid ultrasound and orbital computed tomography. Total RNA was extracted with Trizol reagent, and quality was checked on an Agilent 2100 Bioanalyzer. Concerning this clonotype: Its recognized antigen is unknown. Within one base of it there is no much larger clone, and no base qualities were kept.

The clonotype was recovered from an adult woman with Graves' disease, either hyperthyroidism or ophthalmopathy (not recorded which). The sequenced sample was peripheral blood or thyroid tissue (not recorded which).

The CDR3 region reads CATSPRREQYF. The DNA sequence reads TGCGCCACCTCTCCCAGGCGGGAGCAGTACTTC. This chain is built from TRBV10-2 and TRBJ2-7; the D gene lacks a confident call. According to the germline V gene, CDR1 reads WSHSY and CDR2 reads SAAADI. Cut back by 10 bases and 7 bases, the V and J ends lie 14 bases apart. The CDR3 starts with the cysteine, ends with the phenylalanine, and has 11 residues. Only CDR3 DNA remains: 33 bases, in frame from the first base.